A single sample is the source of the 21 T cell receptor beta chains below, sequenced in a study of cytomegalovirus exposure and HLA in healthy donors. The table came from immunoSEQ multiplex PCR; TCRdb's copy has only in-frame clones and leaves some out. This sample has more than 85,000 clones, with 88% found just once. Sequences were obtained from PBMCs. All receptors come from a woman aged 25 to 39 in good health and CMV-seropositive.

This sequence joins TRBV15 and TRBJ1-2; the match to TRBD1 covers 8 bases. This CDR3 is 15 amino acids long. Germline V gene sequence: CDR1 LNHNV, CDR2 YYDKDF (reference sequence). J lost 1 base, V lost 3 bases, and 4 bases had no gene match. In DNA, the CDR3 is TGTGCCACCAGCAGTGGTACAGGGGGTAACTATGGCTACACCTTC. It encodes CATSSGTGGNYGYTF.

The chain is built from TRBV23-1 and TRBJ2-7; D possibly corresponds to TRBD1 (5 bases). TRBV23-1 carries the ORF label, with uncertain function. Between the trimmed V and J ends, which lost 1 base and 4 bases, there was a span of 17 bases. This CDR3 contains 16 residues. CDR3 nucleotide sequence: TGCGCCAGCAGTCAATATCCCCCAGGGTATTGTTACGAGCAGTACTTC. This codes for CASSQYPPGYCYEQYF.

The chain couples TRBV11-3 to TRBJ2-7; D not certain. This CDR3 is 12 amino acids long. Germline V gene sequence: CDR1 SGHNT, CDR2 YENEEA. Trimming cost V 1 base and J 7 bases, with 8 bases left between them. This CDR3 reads CASSLGRGEQYF. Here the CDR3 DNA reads TGTGCCAGCAGCTTAGGAAGAGGTGAGCAGTACTTC.

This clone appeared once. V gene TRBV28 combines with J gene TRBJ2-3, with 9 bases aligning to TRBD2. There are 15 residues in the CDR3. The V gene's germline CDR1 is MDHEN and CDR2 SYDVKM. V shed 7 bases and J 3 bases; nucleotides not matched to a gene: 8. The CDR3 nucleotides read TGTGCCAGCAACCTAGCGGGATTTGGTACAGATACGCAGTATTTT. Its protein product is CASNLAGFGTDTQYF.

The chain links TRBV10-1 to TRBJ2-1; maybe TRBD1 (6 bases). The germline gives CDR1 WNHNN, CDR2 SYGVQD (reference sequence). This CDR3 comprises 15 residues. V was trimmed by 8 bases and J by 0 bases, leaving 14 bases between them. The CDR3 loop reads CASLGHLPSYNEQFF. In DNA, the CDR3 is TGCGCCAGCCTGGGACACCTCCCCTCCTACAATGAGCAGTTCTTC.

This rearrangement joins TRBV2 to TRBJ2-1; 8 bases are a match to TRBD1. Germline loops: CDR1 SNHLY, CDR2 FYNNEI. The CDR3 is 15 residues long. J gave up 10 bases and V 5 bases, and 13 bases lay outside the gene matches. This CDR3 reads CASSYDRGTFEEQFF. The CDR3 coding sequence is TGTGCCAGCAGTTATGACAGGGGCACGTTCGAGGAGCAGTTCTTC.

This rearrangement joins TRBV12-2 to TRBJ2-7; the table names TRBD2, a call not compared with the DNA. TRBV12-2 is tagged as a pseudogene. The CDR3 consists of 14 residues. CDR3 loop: CASRLKDSPREQYF. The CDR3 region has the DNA TGTGCAAGTCGCTTAAAGGACTCCCCCAGGGAGCAGTACTTC.

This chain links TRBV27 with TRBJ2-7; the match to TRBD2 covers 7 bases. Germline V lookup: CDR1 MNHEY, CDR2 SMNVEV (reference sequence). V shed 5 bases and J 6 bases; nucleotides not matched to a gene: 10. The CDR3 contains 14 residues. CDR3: CASSPRWEGREQYF. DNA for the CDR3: TGTGCCAGCAGTCCCCGGTGGGAGGGCCGCGAGCAGTACTTC.

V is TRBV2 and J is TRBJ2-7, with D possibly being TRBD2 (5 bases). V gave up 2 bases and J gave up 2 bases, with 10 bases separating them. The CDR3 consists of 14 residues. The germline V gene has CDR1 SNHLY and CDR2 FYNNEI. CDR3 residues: CASSESRATYEQYF. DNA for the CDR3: TGTGCCAGCAGTGAATCGAGGGCCACCTACGAGCAGTACTTC.

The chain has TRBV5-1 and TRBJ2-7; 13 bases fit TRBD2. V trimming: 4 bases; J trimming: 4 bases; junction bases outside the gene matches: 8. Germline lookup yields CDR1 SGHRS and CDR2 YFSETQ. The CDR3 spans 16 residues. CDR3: CASSPTGLAGLYEQYF. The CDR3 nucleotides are TGCGCCAGCAGCCCCACGGGACTAGCGGGGCTGTACGAGCAGTACTTC.

The CDR3 coding sequence is TGTGCCAGCAGTCCCTATCCTCTTGCAGCTAAGTTGGGGGGAGGTGAGCAGTTCTTC. Translation: CASSPYPLAAKLGGGEQFF. The chain uses TRBV27 and TRBJ2-1; maybe TRBD2 (6 bases). CDR1 MNHEY and CDR2 SMNVEV come from the germline V gene (reference sequence). With 5 bases removed from V and 9 bases from J, the gap between germline ends came to 32 bases. This CDR3 is built from 19 residues.

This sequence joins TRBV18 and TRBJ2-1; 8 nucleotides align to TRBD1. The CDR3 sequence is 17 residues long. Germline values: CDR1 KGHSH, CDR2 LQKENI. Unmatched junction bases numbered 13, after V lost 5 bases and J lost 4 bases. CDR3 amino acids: CASSASRTGQYYNEQFF. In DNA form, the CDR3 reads TGTGCCAGCTCAGCAAGTCGGACAGGGCAGTATTACAATGAGCAGTTCTTC.

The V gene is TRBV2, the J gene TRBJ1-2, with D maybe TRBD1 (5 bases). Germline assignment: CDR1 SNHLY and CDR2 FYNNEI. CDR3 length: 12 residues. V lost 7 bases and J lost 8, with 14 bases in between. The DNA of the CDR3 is TGTGCCAGCACCGTACAGGCGGCCGGCTACACCTTC. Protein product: CASTVQAAGYTF.

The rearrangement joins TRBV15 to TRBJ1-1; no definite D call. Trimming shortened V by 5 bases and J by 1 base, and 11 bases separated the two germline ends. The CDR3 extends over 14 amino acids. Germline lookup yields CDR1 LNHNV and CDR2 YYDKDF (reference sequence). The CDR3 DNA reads TGTGCCACCAGCGCCAGGTTTACGAACACTGAAGCTTTCTTT. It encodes CATSARFTNTEAFF.

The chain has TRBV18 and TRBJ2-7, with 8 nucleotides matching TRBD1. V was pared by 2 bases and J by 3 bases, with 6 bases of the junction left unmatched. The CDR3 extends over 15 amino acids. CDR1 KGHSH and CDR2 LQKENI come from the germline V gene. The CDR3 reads CASSPKGQVGYEQYF. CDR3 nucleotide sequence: TGTGCCAGCTCACCAAAGGGACAGGTTGGCTACGAGCAGTACTTC.

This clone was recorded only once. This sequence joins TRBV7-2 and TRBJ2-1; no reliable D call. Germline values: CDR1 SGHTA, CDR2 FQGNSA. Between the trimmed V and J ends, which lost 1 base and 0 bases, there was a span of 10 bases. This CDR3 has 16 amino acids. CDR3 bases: TGTGCCAGCAGCTTAGTCGTGGTAGTCTCCTACAATGAGCAGTTCTTC. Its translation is CASSLVVVVSYNEQFF.

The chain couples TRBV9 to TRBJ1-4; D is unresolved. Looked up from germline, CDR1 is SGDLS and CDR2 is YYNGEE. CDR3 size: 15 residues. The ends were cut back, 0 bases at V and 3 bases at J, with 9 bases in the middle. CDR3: CASSVGAGPNEKLFF. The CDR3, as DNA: TGTGCCAGCAGCGTAGGAGCGGGTCCTAATGAAAAACTGTTTTTT. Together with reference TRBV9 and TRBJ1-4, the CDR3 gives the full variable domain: DSGVTQTPKHLITATGQRVTLRCSPRSGDLSVYWYQQSLDQGLQFLIQYYNGEERAKGNILERFSAQQFPDLHSELNLSSLELGDSALYFCASSVGAGPNEKLFFGSGTQLSVL.

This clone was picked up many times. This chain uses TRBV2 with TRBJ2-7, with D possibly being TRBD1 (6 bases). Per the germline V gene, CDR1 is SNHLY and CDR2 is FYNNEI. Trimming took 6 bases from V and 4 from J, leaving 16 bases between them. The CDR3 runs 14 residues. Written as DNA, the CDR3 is TGTGCCAGCAGGTCCGGGACACCCACTTACGAGCAGTACTTC. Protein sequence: CASRSGTPTYEQYF.

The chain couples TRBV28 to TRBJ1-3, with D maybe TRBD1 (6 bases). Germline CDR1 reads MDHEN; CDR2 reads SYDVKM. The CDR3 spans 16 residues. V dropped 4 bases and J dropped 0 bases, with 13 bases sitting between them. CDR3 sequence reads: CASSSGGALSGNTIYF. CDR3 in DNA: TGTGCCAGCAGTTCCGGGGGGGCCCTCTCTGGAAACACCATATATTTT.

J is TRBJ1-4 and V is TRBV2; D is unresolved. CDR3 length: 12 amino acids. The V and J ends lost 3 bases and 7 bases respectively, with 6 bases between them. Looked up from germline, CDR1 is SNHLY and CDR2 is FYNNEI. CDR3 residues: CASSDLVEKLFF. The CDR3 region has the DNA TGTGCCAGCAGTGATCTCGTTGAAAAACTGTTTTTT.

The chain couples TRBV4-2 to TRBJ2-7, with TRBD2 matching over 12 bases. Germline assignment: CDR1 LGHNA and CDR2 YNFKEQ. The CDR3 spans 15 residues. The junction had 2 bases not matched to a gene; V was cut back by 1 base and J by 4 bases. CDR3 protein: CASSQGLAGVYEQYF. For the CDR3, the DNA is TGTGCCAGCAGCCAAGGACTAGCGGGAGTGTACGAGCAGTACTTC.